A single sample gave rise to the 12 T cell receptor beta chains below, sequenced in a study of cytomegalovirus exposure and HLA in healthy donors (dated by TCRdb to the late 2010s). The library was produced with the immunoSEQ multiplex PCR assay. As stored in TCRdb, this immuneACCESS dataset retains in-frame rearrangements with V and J assigned. A fraction of the clones does not appear; measured against another copy, unresolved V genes explain less than half of the discrepancy, and the remainder lacks a known reason. Within this sample are about 140,000 clones, with 85% to 90% of them counted one time only. The leading ten clones occupy 2.9% of the sample. The material sequenced was PBMCs. The receptors here all came from a man aged 18 to 30 in good health and CMV-seronegative.

The CDR3 protein is CASSSWSGQETQYF. CDR3 in DNA: TGTGCCAGCAGCTCGTGGTCAGGCCAAGAGACCCAGTACTTC. This chain joins TRBV7-2 and TRBJ2-5; D is undetermined. The CDR3 runs to 14 residues. Germline values: CDR1 SGHTA, CDR2 FQGNSA. Trimming removed 4 bases from V and 1 base from J, with 10 bases in between.

J is TRBJ2-1 and V is TRBV11-2; maybe TRBD1 (5 bases). CDR1 and CDR2 from the germline V gene are SGHAT and FQNNGV. CDR3 length: 15 residues. Trimming cost V 1 base and J 0 bases, with 7 bases left between them. The DNA of the CDR3 is TGTGCCAGCAGCTTAGGCGACAGCTCCTACAATGAGCAGTTCTTC. This encodes CASSLGDSSYNEQFF. The full variable domain, in which reference TRBV11-2 and TRBJ2-1 provide the parts outside the CDR3, is EAGVAQSPRYKIIEKRQSVAFWCNPISGHATLYWYQQILGQGPKLLIQFQNNGVVDDSQLPKDRFSAERLKGVDSTLKIQPAKLEDSAVYLCASSLGDSSYNEQFFGPGTRLTVL.

The gene calls are TRBV5-1 and TRBJ2-5, with 7 bases fitting TRBD1. This CDR3 is 14 amino acids long. The ends lost 4 bases at V and 5 bases at J; junction bases unmatched: 8. Germline values: CDR1 SGHRS, CDR2 YFSETQ. As DNA, the CDR3 is TGCGCCAGCAGCGACCCAGGGGGTGGGGAGACCCAGTACTTC. As protein: CASSDPGGGETQYF. Full variable domain (rest looked up from reference TRBV5-1 and TRBJ2-5): KAGVTQTPRYLIKTRGQQVTLSCSPISGHRSVSWYQQTPGQGLQFLFEYFSETQRNKGNFPGRFSGRQFSNSRSEMNVSTLELGDSALYLCASSDPGGGETQYFGPGTRLLVL.

This rearrangement joins TRBV27 to TRBJ2-6, with 8 positions matching TRBD1. The CDR3 is 15 amino acids. Losses at the gene ends were 5 bases for V and 0 bases for J; bases not matched to a gene: 0. Germline CDR1 and CDR2: MNHEY and SMNVEV (reference sequence). As DNA, the CDR3 is TGTGCCAGCAGTACAGGGGGCTCTGGGGCCAACGTCCTGACTTTC. Translated: CASSTGGSGANVLTF.

The rearrangement links TRBV9 to TRBJ2-3; 8 bases are shared with TRBD1. The CDR3 contains 17 residues. Germline trimming cut 0 bases from V and 1 base from J; bases unmatched to any gene: 7. The germline gives CDR1 SGDLS, CDR2 YYNGEE. The CDR3, as DNA: TGTGCCAGCAGCGTAGTCCCGACAGGGGCTGGCACAGATACGCAGTATTTT. Protein: CASSVVPTGAGTDTQYF.

J is TRBJ2-7 and V is TRBV19; TRBD2 matches 16 bases. The germline gives CDR1 LNHDA, CDR2 SQIVND (reference sequence). The CDR3 contains 15 residues. Trimming took 6 bases from V and 5 from J; bases not matched to a gene: 4. In DNA, the CDR3 is TGTGCCAGTAGGGGACTAGCGGGAGGGATCAACGAGCAGTACTTC. Translating gives CASRGLAGGINEQYF.

This chain links TRBV25-1 with TRBJ1-6; D may be TRBD1 (6 bases). The CDR3 sequence is 17 residues long. Trimming removed 4 bases from V and 8 bases from J, with 21 bases in between. CDR1 is MGHDK, CDR2 SYGVNS, per germline. CDR3 protein: CASSGLGHAGGYSPLHF. The CDR3 DNA reads as TGTGCCAGCAGTGGACTGGGACACGCAGGTGGCTATTCACCCCTCCACTTT.

The J gene is TRBJ1-1, the V gene TRBV18, with a tentative D call TRBD1 (5 bases). This CDR3 contains 14 residues. The ends were cut back, 6 bases at V and 1 base at J, with 12 bases in the middle. Germline values: CDR1 KGHSH, CDR2 LQKENI. The CDR3 region is CASSIGGGNTEAFF. CDR3 sequence (DNA): TGTGCCAGCTCGATTGGGGGGGGGAACACTGAAGCTTTCTTT. Filled out from reference TRBV18 and TRBJ1-1, the complete variable domain reads NAGVMQNPRHLVRRRGQEARLRCSPMKGHSHVYWYRQLPEEGLKFMVYLQKENIIDESGMPKERFSAEFPKEGPSILRIQQVVRGDSAAYFCASSIGGGNTEAFFGQGTRLTVV.

This clone was counted between two and nine times. The genes are TRBV7-9 and TRBJ2-1; 8 nucleotides align to TRBD2. V was pared by 4 bases and J by 7 bases, with 18 bases of the junction left unmatched. The CDR3 extends over 18 amino acids. Germline CDR1 SEHNR, CDR2 FQNEAQ (reference sequence). The CDR3, as DNA: TGTGCCAGCAGCTCCCCTTATAGAGAAGCGGGAGTAAGAAATGAGCAGTTCTTC. Protein sequence: CASSSPYREAGVRNEQFF. Full variable domain (rest looked up from reference TRBV7-9 and TRBJ2-1): DTGVSQNPRHKITKRGQNVTFRCDPISEHNRLYWYRQTLGQGPEFLTYFQNEAQLEKSRLLSDRFSAERPKGSFSTLEIQRTEQGDSAMYLCASSSPYREAGVRNEQFFGPGTRLTVL.

The CDR3: CASSYPRAGDNEKLFF. Written as DNA, the CDR3 is TGTGCCAGCAGTTACCCCAGGGCGGGGGATAATGAAAAACTGTTTTTT. This sequence joins TRBV6-6 and TRBJ1-4; perhaps TRBD1 as D (5 bases). The ends were cut back, 2 bases at V and 4 bases at J, with 14 bases in the middle. There are 16 residues in the CDR3. Looked up from germline, CDR1 is MNHNY and CDR2 is SVGAGI (reference sequence).

The chain recombines TRBV5-5 with TRBJ2-5, with D unresolved. Trimming pared 1 base from V and 2 bases from J, leaving 9 bases between. The CDR3 is made up of 14 amino acids. Germline CDR1 reads SGHKS; CDR2 reads YYEKEE (reference sequence). The CDR3 region is CASSLLTFQETQYF. CDR3 sequence (DNA): TGTGCCAGCAGCTTGCTCACATTTCAAGAGACCCAGTACTTC.

The gene calls are TRBV7-9 and TRBJ1-1, with D maybe TRBD1 (5 bases). With 5 bases removed from V and 1 base from J, the gap between germline ends came to 14 bases. Germline V CDR1 and CDR2: SEHNR, FQNEAQ (reference sequence). This CDR3 is 15 amino acids long. CDR3 protein: CASSAGGAPNTEAFF. For the CDR3, the DNA is TGTGCCAGCAGCGCGGGAGGGGCTCCGAACACTGAAGCTTTCTTT.